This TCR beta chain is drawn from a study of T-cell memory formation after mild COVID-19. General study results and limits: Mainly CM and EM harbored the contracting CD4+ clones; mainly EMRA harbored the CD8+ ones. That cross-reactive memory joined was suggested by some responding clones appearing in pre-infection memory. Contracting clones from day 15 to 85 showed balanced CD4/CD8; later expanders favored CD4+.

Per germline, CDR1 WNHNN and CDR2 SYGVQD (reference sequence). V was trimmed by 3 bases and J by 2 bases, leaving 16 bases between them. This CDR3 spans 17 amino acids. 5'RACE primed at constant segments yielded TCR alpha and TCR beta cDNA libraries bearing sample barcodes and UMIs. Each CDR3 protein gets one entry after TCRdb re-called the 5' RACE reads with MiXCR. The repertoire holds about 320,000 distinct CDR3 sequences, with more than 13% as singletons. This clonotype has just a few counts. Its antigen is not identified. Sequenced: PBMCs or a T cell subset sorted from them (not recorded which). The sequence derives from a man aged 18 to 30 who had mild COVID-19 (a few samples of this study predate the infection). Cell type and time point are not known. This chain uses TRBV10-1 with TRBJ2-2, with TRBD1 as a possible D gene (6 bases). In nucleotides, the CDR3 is TGCGCCAGCAGTGACCCGGACAGTCCGGGAAACACCGGGGAGCTGTTTTTT. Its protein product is CASSDPDSPGNTGELFF.